One and the same sample provided the 8 T cell receptor beta chains below, sequenced in a study of T cells in Graves' hyperthyroidism and ophthalmopathy (dated by TCRdb to the late 2010s). Library prep was done by multiplex PCR. Sequencing instrument: Illumina HiSeq 2000. The TCR beta CDR3 regions were amplified from RNA transcripts. For the first round of RT-PCR on the TCR CDR3, the HTBI primer set was used together with the Qiagen OneStep RT-PCR kit. TCRdb ran its own pipeline on the public reads, namely fastp trimming at Q25 and MiXCR clone calling, and kept in-frame beta chains. Identical CDR3 protein sequences are pooled into one entry, listed with their most common genes and DNA. A total of 130,000 or so distinct CDR3 sequences appear in this sample, around 20% of them only once. The ten biggest clones cover around two thirds of the sample. What was sequenced was blood. The source of these receptors is a woman aged 45 to 65 with Graves' hyperthyroidism that later progressed to Graves' ophthalmopathy.

In this sample, this clonotype turned up a few times. The gene calls are TRBV19 and TRBJ2-5, with D possibly matching TRBD1 (5 bases). Looked up from germline, CDR1 is LNHDA and CDR2 is SQIVND (reference sequence). Trimming stripped 4 bases from V and 5 bases from J, with 8 bases between. This CDR3 region has 12 residues. DNA for the CDR3: TGTGCCAGTAGTAGGACACCCGAGACCCAGTACTTC. It specifies CASSRTPETQYF.

The rearrangement links TRBV4-1 to TRBJ2-1; D tentatively reads TRBD1 or TRBD2 (5 bases each). The CDR3 runs to 12 residues. Trimming took off 5 bases at V and 9 bases at J, with 11 bases between the two ends. Germline CDR1 is MGHRA and CDR2 is YSYEKL. This chain's CDR3 is CASSSERGEQFF. CDR3 nucleotides: TGCGCCAGCAGCTCAGAGAGGGGTGAGCAGTTCTTC.

This clonotype occurred a few times. V is TRBV10-3 and J is TRBJ2-3; 10 bases line up with TRBD2. CDR1 and CDR2 from the germline V gene are ENHRY and SYGVKD. The CDR3 sequence is 15 residues long. Germline trimming cut 4 bases from V and 7 bases from J; bases unmatched to any gene: 8. CDR3 DNA sequence: TGTGCCATCAGTGCCCTAGCGGGAGATCTATATACGCAGTATTTT. This encodes CAISALAGDLYTQYF.

The chain recombines TRBV27 with TRBJ1-4; TRBD1 might be the D (6 bases). In germline, CDR1 is MNHEY, CDR2 SMNVEV (reference sequence). This CDR3 is 16 amino acids long. Trimming took off 5 bases at V and 6 bases at J, with 19 bases between the two ends. CDR3 nucleotide sequence: TGTGCCAGCAGTCCCATTCGGACAGCTGAAGATGAAAAACTGTTTTTT. It yields the protein CASSPIRTAEDEKLFF.

J is TRBJ2-1 and V is TRBV7-2, with a tentative D call TRBD1 (5 bases). The CDR3 totals 13 residues. From germline, CDR1 is SGHTA and CDR2 FQGNSA. Trimming cost V 5 bases and J 6 bases, with 11 bases left between them. CDR3 amino acids: CASSRRQSNEQFF. The DNA for the CDR3 is TGTGCCAGCAGCCGGAGACAGTCCAATGAGCAGTTCTTC. Full variable domain (outside the CDR3, taken from reference TRBV7-2 and TRBJ2-1): GAGVSQSPSNKVTEKGKDVELRCDPISGHTALYWYRQSLGQGLEFLIYFQGNSAPDKSGLPSDRFSAERTGGSVSTLTIQRTQQEDSAVYLCASSRRQSNEQFFGPGTRLTVL.

In its sample, this clonotype was seen many times. The rearrangement uses TRBV9 and TRBJ1-1, with D uncertain. Germline V gene sequence: CDR1 SGDLS, CDR2 YYNGEE. The length of the CDR3 is 13 residues. Trimming stripped 7 bases from V and 4 bases from J, with 14 bases between. CDR3 nucleotides: TGTGCCAGCGGGGTGGAAGGAAGCACTGAAGCTTTCTTT. This gives the protein CASGVEGSTEAFF.

This clonotype was observed many times. This chain connects TRBV11-2 to TRBJ1-2; D unclear. The V end lost 3 bases, the J end lost 3 bases, and 8 bases lay between the germline ends. The CDR3 has 13 amino acids. From germline, CDR1 is SGHAT and CDR2 FQNNGV. The DNA of the CDR3 is TGTGCCAGCAGCTTGGGGTGGGACTATGGCTACACCTTC. Its translation: CASSLGWDYGYTF. Looking up the rest from reference TRBV11-2 and TRBJ1-2 gives the full variable domain: EAGVAQSPRYKIIEKRQSVAFWCNPISGHATLYWYQQILGQGPKLLIQFQNNGVVDDSQLPKDRFSAERLKGVDSTLKIQPAKLEDSAVYLCASSLGWDYGYTFGSGTRLTVV.

This clonotype was observed at least ten times. V usage is TRBV7-2 and J usage is TRBJ2-3; 12 bases map to TRBD2. V lost 5 bases to trimming and J lost 4 bases; unmatched junction nucleotides: 7. Germline CDR1 and CDR2: SGHTA and FQGNSA. This CDR3 region has 16 residues. The CDR3: CASSQPGLAGADTQYF. The CDR3 bases are TGTGCCAGCAGCCAACCGGGACTAGCGGGCGCAGATACGCAGTATTTT.